This T cell receptor (beta chain) is drawn from a study of graft-versus-host responses after intestinal transplantation. The method was immunoSEQ multiplex PCR; TCRdb's version includes in-frame clones alone and lacks a portion of them. The repertoire has roughly 38,000 clones, 90% to 95% of them found once; the top ten carry about 0.8%. This clone was seen a few times. The CDR3 totals 12 residues. Looked up from germline, CDR1 is SNHLY and CDR2 is FYNNEI. Trimming took 9 bases from V and 4 from J, leaving 10 bases between them. The clonotype was recovered from a human patient who received an intestinal transplant, so some T cells may come from the graft donor. Sequenced material: PBMCs, taken 16 days after intestinal transplant. The chain joins TRBV2 to TRBJ1-3; D call uncertain. Here the CDR3 reads CASLSQGNTIYF. The CDR3 nucleotides are TGTGCCAGTTTATCACAGGGAAACACCATATATTTT.